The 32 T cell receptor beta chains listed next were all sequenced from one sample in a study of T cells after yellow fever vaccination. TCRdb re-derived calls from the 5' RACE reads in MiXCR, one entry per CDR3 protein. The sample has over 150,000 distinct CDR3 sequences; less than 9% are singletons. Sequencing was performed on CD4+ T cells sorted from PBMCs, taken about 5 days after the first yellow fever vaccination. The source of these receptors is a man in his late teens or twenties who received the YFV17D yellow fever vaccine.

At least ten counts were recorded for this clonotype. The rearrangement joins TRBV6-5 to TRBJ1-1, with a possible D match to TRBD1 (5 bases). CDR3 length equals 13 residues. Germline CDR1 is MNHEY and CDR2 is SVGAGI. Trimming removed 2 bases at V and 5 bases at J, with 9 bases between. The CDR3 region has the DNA TGTGCCAGCAGTTACGAAGGGACTACTGAAGCTTTCTTT. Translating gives CASSYEGTTEAFF.

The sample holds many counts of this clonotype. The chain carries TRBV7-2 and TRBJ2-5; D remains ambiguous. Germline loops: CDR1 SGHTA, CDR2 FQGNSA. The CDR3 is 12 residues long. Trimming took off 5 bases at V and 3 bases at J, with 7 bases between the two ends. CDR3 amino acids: CASSPREETQYF. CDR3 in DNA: TGTGCCAGCAGCCCCCGCGAAGAGACCCAGTACTTC.

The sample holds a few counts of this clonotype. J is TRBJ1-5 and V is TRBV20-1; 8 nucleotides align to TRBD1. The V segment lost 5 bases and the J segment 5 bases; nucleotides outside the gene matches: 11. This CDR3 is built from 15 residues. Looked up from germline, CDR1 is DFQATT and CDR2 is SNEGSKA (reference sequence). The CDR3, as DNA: TGCAGTGCTCGGGCCAGGGGGCGCTTGGATCAGCCCCAGCATTTT. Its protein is CSARARGRLDQPQHF.

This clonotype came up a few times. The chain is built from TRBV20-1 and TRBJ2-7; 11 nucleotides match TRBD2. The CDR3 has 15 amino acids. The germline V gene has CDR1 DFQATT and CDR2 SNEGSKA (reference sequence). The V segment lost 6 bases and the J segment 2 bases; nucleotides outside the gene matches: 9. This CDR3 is CSAQPGTSGTYEQYV. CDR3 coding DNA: TGCAGTGCCCAACCAGGGACTAGCGGAACCTACGAGCAGTACGTC.

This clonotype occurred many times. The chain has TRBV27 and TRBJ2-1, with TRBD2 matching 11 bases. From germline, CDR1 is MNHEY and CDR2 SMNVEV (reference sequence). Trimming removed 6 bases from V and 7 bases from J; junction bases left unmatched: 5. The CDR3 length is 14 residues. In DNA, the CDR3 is TGTGCCAGCAGCGGACTAGCGGGCCTAAATGAGCAGTTCTTC. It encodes CASSGLAGLNEQFF.

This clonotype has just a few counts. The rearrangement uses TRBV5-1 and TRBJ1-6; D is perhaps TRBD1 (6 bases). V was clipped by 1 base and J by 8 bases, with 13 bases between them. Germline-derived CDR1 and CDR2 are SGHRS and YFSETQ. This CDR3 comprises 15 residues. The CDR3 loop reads CASSLNRVRDSPLHF. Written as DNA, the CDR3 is TGCGCCAGCAGCTTGAACAGGGTGAGAGATTCACCCCTCCACTTT.

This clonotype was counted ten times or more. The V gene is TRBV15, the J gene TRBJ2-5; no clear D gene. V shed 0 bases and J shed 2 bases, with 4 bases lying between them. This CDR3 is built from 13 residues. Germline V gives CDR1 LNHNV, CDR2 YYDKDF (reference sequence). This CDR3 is CATSRDRQETQYF. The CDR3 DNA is TGTGCCACCAGCAGAGACAGACAAGAGACCCAGTACTTC.

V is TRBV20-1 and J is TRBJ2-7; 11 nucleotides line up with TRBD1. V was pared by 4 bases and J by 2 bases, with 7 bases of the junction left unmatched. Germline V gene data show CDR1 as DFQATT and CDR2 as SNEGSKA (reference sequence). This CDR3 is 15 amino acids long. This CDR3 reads CSATNPGQGAYEQYF. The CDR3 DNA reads TGCAGTGCTACCAACCCGGGACAGGGGGCCTACGAGCAGTACTTC.

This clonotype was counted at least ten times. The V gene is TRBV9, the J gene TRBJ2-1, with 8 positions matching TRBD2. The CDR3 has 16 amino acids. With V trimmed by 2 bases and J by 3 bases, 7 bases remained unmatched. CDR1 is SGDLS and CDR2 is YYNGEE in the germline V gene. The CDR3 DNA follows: TGTGCCAGCAGCGTCGGGGGGGGGCAGGACTACAATGAGCAGTTCTTC. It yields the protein CASSVGGGQDYNEQFF.

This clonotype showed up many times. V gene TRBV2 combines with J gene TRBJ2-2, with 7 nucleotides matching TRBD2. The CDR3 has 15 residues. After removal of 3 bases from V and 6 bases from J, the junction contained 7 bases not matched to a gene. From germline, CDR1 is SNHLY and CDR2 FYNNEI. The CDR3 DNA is TGTGCCAGCAGTGAGAGAGCGGGGATGCCCGGGGAGCTGTTTTTT. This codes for CASSERAGMPGELFF.

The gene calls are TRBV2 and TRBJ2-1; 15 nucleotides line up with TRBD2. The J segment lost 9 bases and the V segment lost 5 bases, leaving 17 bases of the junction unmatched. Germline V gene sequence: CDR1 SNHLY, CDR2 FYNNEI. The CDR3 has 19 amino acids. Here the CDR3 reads CASSKDTVWTSGGVAEQFF. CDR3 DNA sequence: TGTGCCAGCAGTAAAGATACAGTGTGGACTAGCGGGGGGGTGGCTGAGCAGTTCTTC.

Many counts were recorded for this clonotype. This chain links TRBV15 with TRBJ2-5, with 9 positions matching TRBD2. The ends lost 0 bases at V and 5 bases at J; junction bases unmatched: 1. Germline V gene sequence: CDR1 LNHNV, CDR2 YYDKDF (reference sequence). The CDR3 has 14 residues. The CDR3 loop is CATSRDLAGETQYF. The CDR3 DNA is TGTGCCACCAGCAGAGATCTAGCGGGGGAGACCCAGTACTTC.

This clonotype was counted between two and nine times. CDR3 nucleotides: TGTGCCAGCATGGGGGCAAGCTATAATTCACCCCTCCACTTT. Translation gives CASMGASYNSPLHF. V and J are TRBV12-3 or TRBV12-4 and TRBJ1-6; TRBD1 might be the D (6 bases). Trimming removed 7 bases from V and 3 bases from J, with 10 bases in between. There are 14 residues in the CDR3.

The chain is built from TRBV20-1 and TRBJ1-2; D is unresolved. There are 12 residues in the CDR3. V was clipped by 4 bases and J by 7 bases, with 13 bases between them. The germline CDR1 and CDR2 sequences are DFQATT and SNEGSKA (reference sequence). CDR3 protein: CSATGGNPGYTF. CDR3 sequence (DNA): TGCAGTGCTACAGGAGGGAATCCTGGCTACACCTTC.

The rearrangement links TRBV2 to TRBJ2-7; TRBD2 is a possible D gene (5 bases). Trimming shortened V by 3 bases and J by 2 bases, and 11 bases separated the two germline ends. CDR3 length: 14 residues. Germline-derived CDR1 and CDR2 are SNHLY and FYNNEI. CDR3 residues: CASSDSGVPYEQYV. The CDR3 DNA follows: TGTGCCAGCAGTGATTCCGGGGTACCCTACGAGCAGTACGTC.

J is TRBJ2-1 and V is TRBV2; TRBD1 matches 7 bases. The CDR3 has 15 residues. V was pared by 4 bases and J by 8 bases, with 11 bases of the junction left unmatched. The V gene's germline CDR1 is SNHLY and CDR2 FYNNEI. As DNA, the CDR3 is TGTGCCAGCAGTGTGAACAGGGGAGTCGGGGATGAGCAGTTCTTC. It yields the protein CASSVNRGVGDEQFF.

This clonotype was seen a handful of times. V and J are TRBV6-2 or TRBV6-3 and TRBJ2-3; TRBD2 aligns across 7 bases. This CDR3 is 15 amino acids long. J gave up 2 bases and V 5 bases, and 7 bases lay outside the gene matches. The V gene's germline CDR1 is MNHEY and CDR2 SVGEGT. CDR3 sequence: CASSVWGGLTDTQYF. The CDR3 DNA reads TGTGCCAGCAGTGTGTGGGGGGGACTCACAGATACGCAGTATTTT.

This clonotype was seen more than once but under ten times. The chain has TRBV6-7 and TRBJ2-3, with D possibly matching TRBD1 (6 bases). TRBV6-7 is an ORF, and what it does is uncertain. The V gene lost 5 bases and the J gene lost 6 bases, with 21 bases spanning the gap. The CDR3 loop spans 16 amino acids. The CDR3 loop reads CASSHRQTGRSDTQYF. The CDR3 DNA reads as TGTGCCAGCAGTCACCGCCAGACAGGCCGATCTGATACGCAGTATTTT.

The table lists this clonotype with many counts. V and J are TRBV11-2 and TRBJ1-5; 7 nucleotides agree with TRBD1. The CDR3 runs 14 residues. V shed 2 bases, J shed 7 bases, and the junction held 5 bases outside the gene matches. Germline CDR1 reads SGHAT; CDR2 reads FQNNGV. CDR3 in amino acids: CASSLRDSGQPQHF. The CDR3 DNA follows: TGTGCCAGCAGCTTAAGGGACAGCGGGCAGCCCCAGCATTTT.

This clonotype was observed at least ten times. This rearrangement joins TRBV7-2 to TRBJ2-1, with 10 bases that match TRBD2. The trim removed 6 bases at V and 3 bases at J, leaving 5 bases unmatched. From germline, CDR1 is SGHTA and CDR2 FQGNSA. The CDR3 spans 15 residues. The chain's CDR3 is CASRGSSGSYNEQFF. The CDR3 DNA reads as TGTGCCAGCAGGGGATCTAGCGGGAGCTACAATGAGCAGTTCTTC. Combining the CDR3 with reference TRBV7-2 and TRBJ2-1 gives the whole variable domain GAGVSQSPSNKVTEKGKDVELRCDPISGHTALYWYRQSLGQGLEFLIYFQGNSAPDKSGLPSDRFSAERTGGSVSTLTIQRTQQEDSAVYLCASRGSSGSYNEQFFGPGTRLTVL.

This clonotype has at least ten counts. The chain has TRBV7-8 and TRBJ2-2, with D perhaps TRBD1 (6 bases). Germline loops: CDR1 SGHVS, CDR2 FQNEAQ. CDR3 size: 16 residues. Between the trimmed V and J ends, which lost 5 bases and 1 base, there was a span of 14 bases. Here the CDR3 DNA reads TGTGCCAGCAGCCCCGAAGGACAGATGAACACCGGGGAGCTGTTTTTT. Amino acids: CASSPEGQMNTGELFF.

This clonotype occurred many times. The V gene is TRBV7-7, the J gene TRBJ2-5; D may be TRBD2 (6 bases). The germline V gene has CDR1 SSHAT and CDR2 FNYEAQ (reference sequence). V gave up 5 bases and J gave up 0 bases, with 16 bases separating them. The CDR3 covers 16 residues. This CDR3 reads CASSRYGGSYQETQYF. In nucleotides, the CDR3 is TGTGCCAGCAGCCGTTACGGGGGATCCTACCAAGAGACCCAGTACTTC.

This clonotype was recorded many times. CDR3 region: CASSLAAGARQETQYF. In DNA, the CDR3 is TGCGCCAGCAGCTTGGCAGCGGGGGCCCGACAAGAGACCCAGTACTTC. The chain links TRBV5-1 to TRBJ2-5, with 8 bases matching TRBD2. With V trimmed by 0 bases and J by 2 bases, 6 bases remained unmatched. The germline V gene encodes CDR1 SGHRS and CDR2 YFSETQ. The CDR3 covers 16 residues.

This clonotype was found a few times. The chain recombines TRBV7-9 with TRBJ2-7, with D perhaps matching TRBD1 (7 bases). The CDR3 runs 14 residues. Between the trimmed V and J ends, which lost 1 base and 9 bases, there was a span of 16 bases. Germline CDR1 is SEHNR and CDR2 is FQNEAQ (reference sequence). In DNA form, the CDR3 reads TGTGCCAGCAGCTTAGGTCAGGAGGGGGCGGTGCAGTACGTC. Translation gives CASSLGQEGAVQYV.

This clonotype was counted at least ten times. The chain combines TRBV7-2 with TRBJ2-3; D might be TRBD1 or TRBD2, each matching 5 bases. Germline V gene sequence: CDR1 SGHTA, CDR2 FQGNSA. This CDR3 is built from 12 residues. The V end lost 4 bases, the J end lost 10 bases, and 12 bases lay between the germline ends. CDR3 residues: CASSWGRGAQYF. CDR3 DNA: TGTGCCAGCAGCTGGGGCAGAGGGGCGCAGTATTTT.

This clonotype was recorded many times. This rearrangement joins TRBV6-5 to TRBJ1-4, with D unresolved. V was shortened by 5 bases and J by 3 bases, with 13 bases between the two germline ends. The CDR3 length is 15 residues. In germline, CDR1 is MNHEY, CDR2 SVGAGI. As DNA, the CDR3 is TGTGCCAGCAGTCGTTCCGGGGTTTCTAATGAAAAACTGTTTTTT. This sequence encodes CASSRSGVSNEKLFF.

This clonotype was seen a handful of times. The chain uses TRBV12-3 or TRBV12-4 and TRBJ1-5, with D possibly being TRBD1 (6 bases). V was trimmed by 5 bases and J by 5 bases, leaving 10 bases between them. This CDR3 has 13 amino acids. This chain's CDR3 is CASSKGGYQPQHF. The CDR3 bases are TGTGCCAGCAGTAAGGGGGGCTATCAGCCCCAGCATTTT.

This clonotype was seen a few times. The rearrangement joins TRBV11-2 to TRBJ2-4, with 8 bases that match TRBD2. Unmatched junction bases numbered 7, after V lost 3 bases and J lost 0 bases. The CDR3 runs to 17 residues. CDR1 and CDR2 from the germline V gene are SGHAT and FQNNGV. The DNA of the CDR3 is TGTGCCAGCAGCTTGTTAAGCGGGGGCCGAGCCAAAAACATTCAGTACTTC. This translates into CASSLLSGGRAKNIQYF.

CDR3 amino acids: CSVSGGGTDTQYF. Here the CDR3 DNA reads TGCAGTGTAAGCGGGGGGGGCACAGATACGCAGTATTTT. This chain links TRBV20-1 with TRBJ2-3, with 10 positions matching TRBD2. Per germline, CDR1 DFQATT and CDR2 SNEGSKA (reference sequence). This CDR3 region has 13 residues. With 7 bases clipped from V and 1 base from J, the junction kept 2 bases outside the gene matches.

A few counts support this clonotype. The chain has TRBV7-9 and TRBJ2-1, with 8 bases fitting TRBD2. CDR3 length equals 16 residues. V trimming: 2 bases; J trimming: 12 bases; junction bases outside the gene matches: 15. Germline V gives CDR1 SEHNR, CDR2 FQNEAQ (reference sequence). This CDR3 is CASSLRRGGGPQGQFF. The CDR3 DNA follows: TGTGCCAGCAGCTTACGCCGGGGCGGGGGGCCCCAAGGGCAGTTCTTC.

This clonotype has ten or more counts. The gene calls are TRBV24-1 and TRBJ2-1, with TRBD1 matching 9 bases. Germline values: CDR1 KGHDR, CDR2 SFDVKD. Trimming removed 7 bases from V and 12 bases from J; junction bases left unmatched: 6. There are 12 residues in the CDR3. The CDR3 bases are TGTGCCACCAGCGATCCGGGACAGGGGCAGTTCTTC. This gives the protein CATSDPGQGQFF.

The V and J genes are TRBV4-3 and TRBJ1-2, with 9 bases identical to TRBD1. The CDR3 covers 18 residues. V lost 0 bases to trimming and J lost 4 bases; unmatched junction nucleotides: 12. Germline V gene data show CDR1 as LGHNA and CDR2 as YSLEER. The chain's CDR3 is CASSQDTDRGRGVYGYTF. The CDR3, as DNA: TGCGCCAGCAGCCAAGATACGGACAGGGGTCGGGGGGTCTATGGCTACACCTTC.